This record covers a single T cell receptor (beta chain). PCR used 60 Vbeta primers and 13 Jbeta primers. Measured with immunoSEQ multiplex PCR; TCRdb has only the in-frame clones, and not every one. This sample has 150,000 to 200,000 clones; 60% to 80% occur once, and the top ten carry more than 13%. These data come from a study of cytomegalovirus exposure and HLA in healthy donors. The CDR3 runs 14 residues. Per the germline V gene, CDR1 is KGHSH and CDR2 is LQKENI. Trimming stripped 0 bases from V and 6 bases from J, with 9 bases between. This clonotype was obtained from a man aged 50 to 60 in good health and CMV-seropositive. The source material was PBMCs. The chain is built from TRBV18 and TRBJ2-1; unclear D gene. The CDR3 loop is CASSPPPRPNEQFF. The CDR3, as DNA: TGTGCCAGCTCACCACCGCCGAGGCCCAATGAGCAGTTCTTC.